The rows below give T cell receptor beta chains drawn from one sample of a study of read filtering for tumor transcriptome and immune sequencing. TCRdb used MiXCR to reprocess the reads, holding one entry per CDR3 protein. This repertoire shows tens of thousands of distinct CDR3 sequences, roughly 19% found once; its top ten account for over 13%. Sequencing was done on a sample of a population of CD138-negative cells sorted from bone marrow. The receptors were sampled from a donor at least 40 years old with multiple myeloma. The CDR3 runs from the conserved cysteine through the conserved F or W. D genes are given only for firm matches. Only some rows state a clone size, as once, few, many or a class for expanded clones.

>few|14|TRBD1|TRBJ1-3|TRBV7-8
TGTGCCAGCAGCCACCCCGACAGGGGAGAAACCATATATTTT
CASSHPDRGETIYF
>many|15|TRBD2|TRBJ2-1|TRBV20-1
TGCAGTCCAACCCGAGCGGGAGGTTACTACAATGAGCAGTTCTTC
CSPTRAGGYYNEQFF
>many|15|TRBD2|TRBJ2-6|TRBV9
TGTGCCAGCAGCTCCGGGGGGAACGGGGCCAACGTCCTGACTTTC
CASSSGGNGANVLTF
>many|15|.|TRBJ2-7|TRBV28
TGTGCCAGCAGTTTATTGGGACCTCGGGGCTACGAGCAGTACTTC
CASSLLGPRGYEQYF
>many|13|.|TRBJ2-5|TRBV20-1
TGCAGTGCGGTTAGCGGACAGAAAGAGACCCAGTACTTC
CSAVSGQKETQYF
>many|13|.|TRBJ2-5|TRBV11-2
TGTGCCAGCAGCCTCCTAGTGGAAGAGACCCAGTACTTC
CASSLLVEETQYF
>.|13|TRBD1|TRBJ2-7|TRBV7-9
TGTGCCAGCGGCGGAGACAGGGCCCACGAGCAGTGCTTC
CASGGDRAHEQCF
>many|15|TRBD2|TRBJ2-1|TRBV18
TGTGCCAGCTCACCATCTAGCGGGGGAATCAATGAGCAGTTCTTC
CASSPSSGGINEQFF
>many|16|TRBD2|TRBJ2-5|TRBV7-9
TGTGCCAGCAGCGCGGCGGAAGCGGGGATACAAGAGACCCAGTACTTC
CASSAAEAGIQETQYF
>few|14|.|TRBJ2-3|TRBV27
TGTGCCAGCAGTTTAGGGGGGAGCACAGAAACGCAGTATTTT
CASSLGGSTETQYF
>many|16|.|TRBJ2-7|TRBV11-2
TGTGCCAGCAGCTTAGTTGCGCGGATAACCTCCTACGAGCAGTACTTC
CASSLVARITSYEQYF
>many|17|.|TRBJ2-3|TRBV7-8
TGTGCCAGCAGCTCCTCCTGGACTACCTCTAGCACAGATACGCAGTATTTT
CASSSSWTTSSTDTQYF
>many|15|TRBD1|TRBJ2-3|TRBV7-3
TGTGCCAGCAGCTTATCCGGACAGGGCGCGGATACGCAGTATTTT
CASSLSGQGADTQYF
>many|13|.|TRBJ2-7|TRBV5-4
TGTGCCAGCAGCCTGGGGGGCACCTACGAGCAGTACTTC
CASSLGGTYEQYF
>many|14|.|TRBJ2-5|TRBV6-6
TGTGCCAGCACCCCTCAAGGCATTTGGGAGACCCAGTACTTC
CASTPQGIWETQYF
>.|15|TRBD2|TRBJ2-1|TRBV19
TGTGCCAGTAGTATCGCTAGCGGACTTAACAATGAGCAGTTCTTC
CASSIASGLNNEQFF
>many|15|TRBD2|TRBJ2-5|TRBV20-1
TGCAGTGCCCAACGGGGGGTGCGGGGCCAAGAGACCCAGTACTTC
CSAQRGVRGQETQYF
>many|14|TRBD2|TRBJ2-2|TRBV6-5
TGTGCCAGCAGGGTGTCGGGGGGAGCCGGGGAGCTGTTTTTT
CASRVSGGAGELFF
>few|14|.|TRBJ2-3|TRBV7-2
TGTGCCAGCACCAGATTGGGGGTAGCAGATACGCAGTATTTT
CASTRLGVADTQYF
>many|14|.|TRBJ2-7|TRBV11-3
TGTGCCAGCAGCTTAAGGGGCCAGGCCTACGAGCAGTACTTC
CASSLRGQAYEQYF
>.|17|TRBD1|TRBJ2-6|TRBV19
TGTGCCAGTAGTAAGGGAACAGGGGTTGCTGGGGCCAACGTCCTGACTTTC
CASSKGTGVAGANVLTF
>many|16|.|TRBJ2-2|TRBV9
TGTGCCAGCAGTCCGAGTCATGCAGAATCCACCGGGGAGCTGTTTTTT
CASSPSHAESTGELFF
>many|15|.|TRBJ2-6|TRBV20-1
TGCAGTGCTAGTGCGACTGGCTCTGGGGCCAACGTCCTGACTTTC
CSASATGSGANVLTF
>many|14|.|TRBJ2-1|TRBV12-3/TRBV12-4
TGTGCCAGCAGTCCGCCCAAGCGAGTGCATGAGCAGTTCTTC
CASSPPKRVHEQFF
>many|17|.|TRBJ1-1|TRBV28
TGTGCCAGCAGTTTATGGTCAGGGCGAGTCGGGAACACTGAAGCTTTCTTT
CASSLWSGRVGNTEAFF
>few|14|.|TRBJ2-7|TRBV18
TGTGCCAGCTCAGCGCGAAAGGTGGGCTACGAGCAGTACTTC
CASSARKVGYEQYF
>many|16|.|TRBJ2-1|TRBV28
TGTGCCAGCATTGGATTAGGGAATCCAGGCGGCAATGAGCAGTTCTTC
CASIGLGNPGGNEQFF
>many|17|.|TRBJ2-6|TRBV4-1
TGCGCCAGCAGCCAAGGGGGGTGGGTCTCTGGGGCCAACGTCCTGACTTTC
CASSQGGWVSGANVLTF
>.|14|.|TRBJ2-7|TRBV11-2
TGTGCCAGCAGCTTAGTTAGCTTGCGAGGCGAGCAGTACTTC
CASSLVSLRGEQYF
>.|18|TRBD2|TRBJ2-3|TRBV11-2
TGTGCCAGCAGCTTAGGGTCCCCTAGCGGGAGGGGTACAGATACGCAGTATTTT
CASSLGSPSGRGTDTQYF
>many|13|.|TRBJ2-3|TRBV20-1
TGCAGCGCCGCTGACCCCAGTACAGATACGCAGTATTTT
CSAADPSTDTQYF
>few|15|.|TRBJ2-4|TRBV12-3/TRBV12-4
TGTGCCAGCAGTTTTTCCGGCTCAGGGGATAACATTCAGTACTTC
CASSFSGSGDNIQYF
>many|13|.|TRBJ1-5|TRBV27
TGTGCCAGTAAGGGACAAGGCAATCAGCCCCAGCATTTT
CASKGQGNQPQHF
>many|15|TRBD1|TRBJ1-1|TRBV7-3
TGTGCCAGCAGCCCTCAGGGGGGAGGCGTCACTGAAGCTTTCTTT
CASSPQGGGVTEAFF
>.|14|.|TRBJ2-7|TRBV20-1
TGCAGTGCTCCCCCGGGACGGAACCTCTACGAGCAGTACTTC
CSAPPGRNLYEQYF
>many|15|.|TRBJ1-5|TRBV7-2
TGTGCCAGCAGCTTAGTTGGGGGTAGCAATCAGCCCCAGCATTTT
CASSLVGGSNQPQHF
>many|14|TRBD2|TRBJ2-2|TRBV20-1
TGCAGTGCGAGGACTAGCGGGACCACCGGGGAGCTGTTTTTT
CSARTSGTTGELFF
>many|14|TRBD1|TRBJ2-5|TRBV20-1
TGCAGTGGACTCACCGGGACAGGGCACGAGACCCAGTACTTC
CSGLTGTGHETQYF
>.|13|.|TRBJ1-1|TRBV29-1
TGCAGCGTCCCTGAGTTGGGGGGCACTGAAGCTTTCTTT
CSVPELGGTEAFF
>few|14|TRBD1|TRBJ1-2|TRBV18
TGTGCCAGCTCACCAGGGACAGATCAGCAAGTCTACACCTTC
CASSPGTDQQVYTF
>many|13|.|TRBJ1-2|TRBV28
TGTGCCAGCAGTTTAGTCGGAGGCTATGGCTACACCTTC
CASSLVGGYGYTF
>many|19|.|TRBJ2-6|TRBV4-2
TGTGCCAGCAGCCAAGAAAGGAGTTTAGCCTACTCTGGGGCCAACGTCCTGACTTTC
CASSQERSLAYSGANVLTF
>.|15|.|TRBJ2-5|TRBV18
TGCGCCAGCTCACCCTCGACGGGGGCTCGAGAGACCCAGTACTTC
CASSPSTGARETQYF
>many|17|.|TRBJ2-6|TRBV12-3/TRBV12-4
TGTGCCAGCAGTTTCGCGACCCTAAGCTCTGGGGCCAACGTCCTGACTTTC
CASSFATLSSGANVLTF
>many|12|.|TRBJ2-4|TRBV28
TGTGCCAGCAGTTTAACAGAAAACATTCAGTACTTC
CASSLTENIQYF
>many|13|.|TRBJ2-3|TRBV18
TGTGCCAGCTCACCACCAAGCACAGATACGCAGTATTTT
CASSPPSTDTQYF
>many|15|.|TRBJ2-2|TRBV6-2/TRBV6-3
TGTGCCAGCAAAGGGCGTGACAGAAACACCGGGGAGCTGTTTTTT
CASKGRDRNTGELFF
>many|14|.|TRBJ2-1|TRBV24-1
TGTGCCACCAGTGGTAGGAGATCCTACAATGAGCAGTTCTTC
CATSGRRSYNEQFF
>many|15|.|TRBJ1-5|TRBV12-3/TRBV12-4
TGTGCCAGCAGCCGGACTCTGGGTTCTGTTCAGCCCCAGCATTTT
CASSRTLGSVQPQHF
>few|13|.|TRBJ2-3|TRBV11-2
TGTGCCAGCAGCTTAGCATTGTCGAATACGCAGTATTTT
CASSLALSNTQYF
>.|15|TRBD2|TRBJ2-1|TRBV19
TGTGCCAGTAGCAGGACTTGCGGGAGCCACCATGAGCAGTTCTTC
CASSRTCGSHHEQFF
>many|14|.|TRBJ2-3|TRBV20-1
TGCAGTGCTAGCCCCCCCGTGGGTCCAGATACGCAGTATTTT
CSASPPVGPDTQYF
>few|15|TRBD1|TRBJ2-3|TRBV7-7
TGTGCTAGCAGCCCGGGGACAGGTAGCACAGATACGCAGTATTTT
CASSPGTGSTDTQYF
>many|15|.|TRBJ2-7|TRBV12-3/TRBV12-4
TGTGCCAGCAGCACAAGGACAGAGAGCTCCTACGAGCAGTACTTC
CASSTRTESSYEQYF
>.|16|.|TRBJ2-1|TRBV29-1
TGCAGCGTCGCTCCCCCGGCGATTAGCTCCTACAATGAGCAGTTCTTC
CSVAPPAISSYNEQFF
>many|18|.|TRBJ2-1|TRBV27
TGTGCCAGCATCCTAGGCAGGGGTGGCGAAAGCTCCTACAATGAGCAGTTCTTC
CASILGRGGESSYNEQFF